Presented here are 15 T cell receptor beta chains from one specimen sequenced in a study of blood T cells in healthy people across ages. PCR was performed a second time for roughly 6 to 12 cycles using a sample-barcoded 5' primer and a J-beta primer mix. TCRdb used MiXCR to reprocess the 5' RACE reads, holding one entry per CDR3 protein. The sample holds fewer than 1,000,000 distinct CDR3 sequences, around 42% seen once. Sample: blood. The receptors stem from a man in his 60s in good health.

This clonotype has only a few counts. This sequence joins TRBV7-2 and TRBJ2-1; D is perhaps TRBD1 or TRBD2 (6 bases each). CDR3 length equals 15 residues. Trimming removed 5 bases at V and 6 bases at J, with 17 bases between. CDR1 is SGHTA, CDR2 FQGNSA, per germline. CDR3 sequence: CASSAGQMSLNEQFF. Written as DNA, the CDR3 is TGTGCCAGCAGCGCGGGACAAATGAGTCTCAATGAGCAGTTCTTC.

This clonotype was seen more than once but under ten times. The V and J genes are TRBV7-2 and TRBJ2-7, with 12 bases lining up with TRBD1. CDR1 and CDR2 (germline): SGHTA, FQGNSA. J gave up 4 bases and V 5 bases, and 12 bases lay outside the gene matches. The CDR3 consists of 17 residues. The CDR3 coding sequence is TGTGCCAGCAGCGCCGAGGGACAGGGGGCTCCCTGGTACGAGCAGTACTTC. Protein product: CASSAEGQGAPWYEQYF.

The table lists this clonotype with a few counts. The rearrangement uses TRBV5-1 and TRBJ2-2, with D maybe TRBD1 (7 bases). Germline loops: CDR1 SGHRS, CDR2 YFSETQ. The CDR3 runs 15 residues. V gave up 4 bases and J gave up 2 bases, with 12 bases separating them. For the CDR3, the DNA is TGCGCCAGCAGCCCGGGGGACAGAAACACCGGGGAGCTGTTTTTT. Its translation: CASSPGDRNTGELFF. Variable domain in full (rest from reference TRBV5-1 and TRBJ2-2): KAGVTQTPRYLIKTRGQQVTLSCSPISGHRSVSWYQQTPGQGLQFLFEYFSETQRNKGNFPGRFSGRQFSNSRSEMNVSTLELGDSALYLCASSPGDRNTGELFFGEGSRLTVL.

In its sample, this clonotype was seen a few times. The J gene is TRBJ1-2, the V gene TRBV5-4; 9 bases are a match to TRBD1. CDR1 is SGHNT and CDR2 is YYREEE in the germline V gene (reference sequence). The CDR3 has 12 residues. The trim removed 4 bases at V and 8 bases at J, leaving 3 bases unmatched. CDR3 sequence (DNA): TGTGCCAGCAGCCCGGACAGGGGCGGCTACACCTTC. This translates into CASSPDRGGYTF.

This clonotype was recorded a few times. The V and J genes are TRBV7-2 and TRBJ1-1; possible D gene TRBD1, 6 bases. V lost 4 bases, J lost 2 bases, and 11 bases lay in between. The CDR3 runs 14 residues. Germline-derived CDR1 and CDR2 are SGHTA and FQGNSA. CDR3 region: CASSSHRANTEAFF. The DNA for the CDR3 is TGTGCCAGCAGCTCTCACAGGGCTAACACTGAAGCTTTCTTT. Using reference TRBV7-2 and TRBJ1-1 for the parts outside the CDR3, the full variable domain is GAGVSQSPSNKVTEKGKDVELRCDPISGHTALYWYRQSLGQGLEFLIYFQGNSAPDKSGLPSDRFSAERTGGSVSTLTIQRTQQEDSAVYLCASSSHRANTEAFFGQGTRLTVV.

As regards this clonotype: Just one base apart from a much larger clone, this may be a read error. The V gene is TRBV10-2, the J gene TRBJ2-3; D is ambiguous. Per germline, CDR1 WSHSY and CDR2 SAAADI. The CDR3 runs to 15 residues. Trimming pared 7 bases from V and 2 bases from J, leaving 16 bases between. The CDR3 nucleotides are TGCGCCAGCAAGGGCACTGGCGGCCCCACAGATACGCAGTATTTT. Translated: CASKGTGGPTDTQYF.

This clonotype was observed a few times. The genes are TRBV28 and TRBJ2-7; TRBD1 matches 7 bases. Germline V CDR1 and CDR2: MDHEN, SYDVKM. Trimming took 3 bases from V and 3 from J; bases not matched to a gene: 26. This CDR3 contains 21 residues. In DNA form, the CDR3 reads TGTGCCAGCAGTTTCGCCACAGTACTGAGCCCGGGACAGATCAGGGACTACGAGCAGTACTTC. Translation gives CASSFATVLSPGQIRDYEQYF.

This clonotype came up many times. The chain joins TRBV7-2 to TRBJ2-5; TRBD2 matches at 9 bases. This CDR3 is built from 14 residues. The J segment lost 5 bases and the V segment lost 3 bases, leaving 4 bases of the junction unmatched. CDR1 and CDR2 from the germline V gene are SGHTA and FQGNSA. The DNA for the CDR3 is TGTGCCAGCAGCTTGGGCGGGGGGGCGGAGACCCAGTACTTC. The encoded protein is CASSLGGGAETQYF.

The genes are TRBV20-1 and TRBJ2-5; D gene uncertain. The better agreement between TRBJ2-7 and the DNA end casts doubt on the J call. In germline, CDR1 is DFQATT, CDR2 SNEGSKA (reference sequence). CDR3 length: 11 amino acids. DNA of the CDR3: TGCAGTGCTATTAGGACCTACGAGCAGTACTTC. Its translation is CSAIRTYEQYF.

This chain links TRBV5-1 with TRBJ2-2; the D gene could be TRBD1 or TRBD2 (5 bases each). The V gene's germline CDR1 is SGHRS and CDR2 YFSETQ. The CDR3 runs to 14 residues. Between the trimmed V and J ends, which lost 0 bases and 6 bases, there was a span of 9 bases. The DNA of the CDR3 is TGCGCCAGCAGCTTGGAGGTGGGACCCGGGGAGCTGTTTTTT. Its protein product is CASSLEVGPGELFF.

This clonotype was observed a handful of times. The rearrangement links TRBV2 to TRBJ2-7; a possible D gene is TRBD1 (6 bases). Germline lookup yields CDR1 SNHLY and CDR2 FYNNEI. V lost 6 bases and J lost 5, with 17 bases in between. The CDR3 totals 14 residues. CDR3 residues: CASSLLLPGDEQYF. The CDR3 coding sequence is TGTGCCAGCAGCCTACTTCTTCCAGGGGACGAGCAGTACTTC.

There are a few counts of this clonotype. The CDR3 protein is CASSGLLAGADEQYF. The CDR3 bases are TGTGCCAGCAGCGGTCTCCTAGCGGGGGCGGACGAGCAGTACTTC. The V call is TRBV9, the J call TRBJ2-7; 10 bases line up with TRBD2. This CDR3 has 15 amino acids. The trim removed 3 bases at V and 5 bases at J, leaving 8 bases unmatched. CDR1 SGDLS and CDR2 YYNGEE come from the germline V gene.

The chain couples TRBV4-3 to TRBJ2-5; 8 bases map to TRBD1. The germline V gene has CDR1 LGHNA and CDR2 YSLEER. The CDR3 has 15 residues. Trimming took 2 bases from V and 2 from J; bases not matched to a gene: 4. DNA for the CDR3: TGCGCCAGCAGCCAACTACGACAGGGGCAAGAGACCCAGTACTTC. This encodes CASSQLRQGQETQYF.

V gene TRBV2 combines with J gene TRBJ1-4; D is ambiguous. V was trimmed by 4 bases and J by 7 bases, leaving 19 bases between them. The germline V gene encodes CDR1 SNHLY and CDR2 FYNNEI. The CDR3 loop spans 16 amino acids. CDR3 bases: TGTGCCAGCAGTGCTTTTAACGCGGTCGGTGGTGAAAAACTGTTTTTT. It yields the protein CASSAFNAVGGEKLFF. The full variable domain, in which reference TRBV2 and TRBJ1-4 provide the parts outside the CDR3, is EPEVTQTPSHQVTQMGQEVILRCVPISNHLYFYWYRQILGQKVEFLVSFYNNEISEKSEIFDDQFSVERPDGSNFTLKIRSTKLEDSAMYFCASSAFNAVGGEKLFFGSGTQLSVL.

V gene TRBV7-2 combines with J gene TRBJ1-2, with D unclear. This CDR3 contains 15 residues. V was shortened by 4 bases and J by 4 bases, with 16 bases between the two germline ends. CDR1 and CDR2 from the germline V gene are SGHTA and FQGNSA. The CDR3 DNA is TGTGCCAGCAGCTCAAACTTCGGACTGGGCTATGGCTACACCTTC. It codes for CASSSNFGLGYGYTF.